One and the same sample provided the 6 T cell receptor delta chains below, sequenced in a study of gamma-delta T cells after stem cell transplantation. TCRdb re-called the RT-PCR reads through CATT. The data contain roughly 1,600 delta-chain clones, approximately 5.4% of them singletons. What was sequenced was gamma-delta T cells. Receptors originate from a human donor. It is not recorded whose cells these are; they may come from a transplant donor.

This clone occurred a few times. The TCRdb record carries a much larger clone's protein, which differs from this DNA's translation at residue 10; a read error is the likely cause, and the protein listed here is the DNA translation. The V call is TRAV29/DV5, the J call TRDJ1; TRDD2 might be the D (6 bases). This CDR3 region has 17 residues. CDR1 and CDR2 (germline): NSMFDY, ISSIKDK. Deletions cut 0 bases from V and 1 base from J, with 19 bases between. The CDR3 coding sequence is TGTGCAGCAAGCGCCTCCTACGGTTGGGTAATCACCGATAAACTCATCTTT. Translating it yields CAASASYGWVITDKLIF.

This clone has only a few counts. A far larger clone is off by one base, so a read error is likely. At the DNA level, this CDR3 is encoded by other sequences in the same sample as well. The chain is built from TRDV1 and TRDJ1, with 11 nucleotides matching TRDD3. The length of the CDR3 is 23 residues. Per the germline V gene, CDR1 is TSWWSYY and CDR2 is QGS. CDR3 amino acids: CALGELIGWGLLGDMVYTDKLIF. CDR3 nucleotides: TGTGCCCTTGGGGAACTAATCGGTTGGGGGTTACTGGGGGATATGGTGTACACCGATAAACTCATCTTT.

For this clone: A far larger clone is one nucleotide away, so this likely arose from a read error. The same CDR3 is also encoded by other DNA sequences in this sample. CDR3 in amino acids: CALNLPSWYRGYLPTAQLFF. CDR3 bases: TGTGCTCTTAATCTTCCTAGTTGGTATCGGGGATACTTGCCGACAGCACAACTCTTCTTT. The chain has TRDV1 and TRDJ2; tentatively, D is TRDD3 (8 bases). The CDR3 has 20 amino acids. The V gene's germline CDR1 is TSWWSYY and CDR2 QGS. Trimming removed 8 bases from V and 4 bases from J, with 32 bases in between.

Of note for this clone: This DNA translates differently at residue 20 from the TCRdb protein, which is that of a much larger clone; a read error is likely, and the protein shown is the DNA's own translation. The V gene is TRDV2, the J gene TRDJ3; 7 bases fit TRDD3. Germline V gene sequence: CDR1 GEAIGNYY, CDR2 EKD. CDR3 size: 22 residues. In DNA form, the CDR3 reads TGTGCCTGTGACACCGGTTTGGGTCCCCACTGGGGAAGCTCCTGGGACACCCGACAGGTGTTTTTC. Encoded protein: CACDTGLGPHWGSSWDTRQVFF.

The sample holds many counts of this clone. This sequence is one base from a far larger clone and is likely a read error. This sample also contains other DNA sequences that code for the same CDR3. The chain uses TRDV1 and TRDJ1; the D gene is possibly TRDD2 (6 bases). The germline gives CDR1 TSWWSYY, CDR2 QGS. The CDR3 spans 20 residues. In DNA, the CDR3 is TGCGCTCTTGGGGAATTTCCTATAGAGGAGCTGGATCATTACACCGATAAACTCATCTTT. Its protein product is CALGEFPIEELDHYTDKLIF.

This clone turned up a few times. TCRdb shows a much larger clone's protein in place of this DNA's translation, and the two differ at residue 10, likely through a read error; the protein shown is translated from the DNA. The J gene is TRDJ1, the V gene TRAV38-2/DV8; D possibly corresponds to TRDD2 (6 bases). The CDR3 loop spans 19 amino acids. The germline V and J ends were trimmed by 1 base and 5 bases, with 27 bases remaining between them. The germline CDR1 and CDR2 sequences are TSESDYY and QEAYKQQN. CDR3 nucleotide sequence: TGTGCTTATAGGAGCCCACAGGCCTTCCCACGTAGTAGTATAGATAAACTCATCTTT. It encodes CAYRSPQAFPRSSIDKLIF.